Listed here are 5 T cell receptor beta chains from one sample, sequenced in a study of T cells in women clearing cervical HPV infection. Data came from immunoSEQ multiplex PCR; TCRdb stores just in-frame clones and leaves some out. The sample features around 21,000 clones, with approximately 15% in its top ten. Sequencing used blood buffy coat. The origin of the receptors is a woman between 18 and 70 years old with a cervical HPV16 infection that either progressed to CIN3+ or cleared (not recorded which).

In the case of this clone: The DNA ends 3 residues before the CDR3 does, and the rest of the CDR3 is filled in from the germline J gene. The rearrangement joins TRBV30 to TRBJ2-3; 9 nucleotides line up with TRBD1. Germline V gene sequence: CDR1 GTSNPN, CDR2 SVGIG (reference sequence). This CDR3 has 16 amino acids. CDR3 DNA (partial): TGTGCCTTCCTCCGACCGGGACAGGGACTACGGGAGACG. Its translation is CAFLRPGQGLRET. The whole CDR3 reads CAFLRPGQGLRETQYF.

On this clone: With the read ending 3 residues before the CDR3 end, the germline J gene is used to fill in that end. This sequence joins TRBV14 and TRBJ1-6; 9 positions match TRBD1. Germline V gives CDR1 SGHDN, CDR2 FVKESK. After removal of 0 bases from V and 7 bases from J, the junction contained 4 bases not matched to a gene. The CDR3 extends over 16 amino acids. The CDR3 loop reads CASSQDLGQGNSPLHF. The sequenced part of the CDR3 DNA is TGTGCCAGCAGCCAAGATTTGGGACAGGGCAATTCACCC. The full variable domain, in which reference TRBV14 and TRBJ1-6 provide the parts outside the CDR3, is EAGVTQFPSHSVIEKGQTVTLRCDPISGHDNLYWYRRVMGKEIKFLLHFVKESKQDESGMPNNRFLAERTGGTYSTLKVQPAELEDSGVYFCASSQDLGQGNSPLHFGNGTRLTVT.

Here the CDR3 reads CASRTRQVLSGELFF. Partial CDR3 DNA: TGTGCCAGCAGAACTAGACAGGTTTTATCCGGGGAG. The chain links TRBV7-9 to TRBJ2-2; perhaps TRBD1 as D (6 bases). Read coverage stops 3 residues before the CDR3 terminus; the germline J gene supplies the remainder. V was clipped by 6 bases and J by 6 bases, with 17 bases between them. The CDR3 covers 15 residues. Germline V gene sequence: CDR1 SEHNR, CDR2 FQNEAQ (reference sequence).

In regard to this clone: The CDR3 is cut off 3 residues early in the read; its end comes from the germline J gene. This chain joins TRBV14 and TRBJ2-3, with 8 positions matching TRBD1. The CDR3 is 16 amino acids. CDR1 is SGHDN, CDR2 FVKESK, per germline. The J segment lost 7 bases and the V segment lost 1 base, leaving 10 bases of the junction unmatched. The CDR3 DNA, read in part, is TGTGCCAGCAGCCAAGGCGGACAGGGCCTACTTTATACG. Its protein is CASSQGGQGLLYT. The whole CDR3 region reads CASSQGGQGLLYTQYF.

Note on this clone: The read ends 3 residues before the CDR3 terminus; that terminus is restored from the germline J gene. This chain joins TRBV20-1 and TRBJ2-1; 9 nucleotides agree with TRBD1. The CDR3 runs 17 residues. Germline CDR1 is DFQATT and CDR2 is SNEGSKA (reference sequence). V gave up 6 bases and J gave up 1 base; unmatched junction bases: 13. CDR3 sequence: CSAVGQGGSSSYNEQFF. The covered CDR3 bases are TGCAGTGCCGTGGGACAGGGAGGGAGCAGTTCCTACAATGAG.